This T cell receptor beta chain was profiled in a study of early T cells in non-severe SARS-CoV-2 infection. This clonotype was seen a handful of times. What it recognizes is unknown. cDNA molecules, individually, were tagged with unique molecular identifiers. From the 5' RACE reads, TCRdb called clonotypes with MiXCR, one entry per CDR3 protein. Of fewer than 100,000 distinct CDR3 sequences listed, more than 7.5% were seen once; the top ten hold 4.5% to 5%. Broader study findings: VDJdb-based matching was biased toward anti-spike CD8 responses and missed private and CD4 specificities.

This clonotype was sampled from an adult who was a healthcare worker with PCR-confirmed SARS-CoV-2 infection or an uninfected control (not recorded which). Sequencing used whole blood.

The CDR3 DNA is TGCGCGGGAGGGAAAGAGACCCAGTACTTC. This translates into CAGGKETQYF. The rearrangement links TRBV20-1 to TRBJ2-5, with TRBD2 matching over 9 bases. The CDR3 is 10 residues long. Germline V CDR1 and CDR2: DFQATT, SNEGSKA (reference sequence).